What follows are 17 T cell receptor beta chains derived from one specimen sequenced in a study of blood T cell repertoires in COVID-19. Produced via immunoSEQ multiplex PCR; TCRdb's table is partial and in-frame only. The table includes around 300,000 clones, 85% to 90% detected once. The sample comprised peripheral blood. These receptor sequences come from a woman aged 30 to 39 with COVID-19, enrolled during active disease.

The V call is TRBV7-6, the J call TRBJ1-4; tentatively, D is TRBD1 (6 bases). The V end lost 1 base, the J end lost 4 bases, and 10 bases lay between the germline ends. This CDR3 contains 15 residues. Germline CDR1 reads SGHVS; CDR2 reads FNYEAQ. CDR3 protein: CASSLGGQSNEKLFF. CDR3 DNA: TGTGCCAGCAGCTTAGGGGGGCAGAGTAATGAAAAACTGTTTTTT.

This clone was found once. The V gene is TRBV5-4, the J gene TRBJ2-7; D is possibly TRBD1 (6 bases). The CDR3 length is 16 residues. Germline values: CDR1 SGHNT, CDR2 YYREEE (reference sequence). The germline V and J ends were trimmed by 0 bases and 3 bases, with 16 bases remaining between them. In nucleotides, the CDR3 is TGTGCCAGCAGCTTGGGCGCCGGGACACAAAACTACGAGCAGTACTTC. It specifies CASSLGAGTQNYEQYF.

The chain carries TRBV5-1 and TRBJ2-1; 7 bases align to TRBD2. Unmatched junction bases numbered 3, after V lost 0 bases and J lost 6 bases. Germline V gene sequence: CDR1 SGHRS, CDR2 YFSETQ. CDR3 length: 14 amino acids. CDR3: CASSLETSINEQFF. CDR3 DNA: TGCGCCAGCAGCTTGGAGACTAGCATCAATGAGCAGTTCTTC.

The chain employs TRBV7-2 and TRBJ1-5, with D perhaps matching TRBD1 (6 bases). The CDR3 extends over 14 amino acids. Germline loops: CDR1 SGHTA, CDR2 FQGNSA. V was cut by 0 bases and J by 4 bases, with 7 bases left in between. CDR3 sequence: CASSLAQGNQPQHF. CDR3 DNA sequence: TGTGCCAGCAGCTTAGCACAGGGAAATCAGCCCCAGCATTTT.

The genes are TRBV19 and TRBJ2-2; TRBD2 might be the D (6 bases). The CDR3 spans 15 residues. CDR1 is LNHDA and CDR2 is SQIVND in the germline V gene (reference sequence). V lost 1 base to trimming and J lost 1 base, with 7 bases between them. Here the CDR3 reads CASSIGGMNTGELFF. The DNA for the CDR3 is TGTGCCAGTAGTATAGGCGGGATGAACACCGGGGAGCTGTTTTTT.

The V gene is TRBV7-3, the J gene TRBJ2-1; perhaps TRBD2 as D (5 bases). This CDR3 spans 15 amino acids. Deletions cut 6 bases from V and 4 bases from J, with 16 bases between. CDR1 and CDR2 (germline): SGHTA, FQGTGA. This chain's CDR3 is CASSQILGLYNEQFF. In DNA form, the CDR3 reads TGTGCCAGCAGTCAAATACTAGGTCTTTACAATGAGCAGTTCTTC. The whole variable domain, remainder taken from reference TRBV7-3 and TRBJ2-1, is GAGVSQTPSNKVTEKGKYVELRCDPISGHTALYWYRQSLGQGPEFLIYFQGTGAADDSGLPNDRFFAVRPEGSVSTLKIQRTERGDSAVYLCASSQILGLYNEQFFGPGTRLTVL.

The chain recombines TRBV4-1 with TRBJ2-1, with 9 bases aligning to TRBD2. Per the germline V gene, CDR1 is MGHRA and CDR2 is YSYEKL. The V segment lost 0 bases and the J segment 4 bases; nucleotides outside the gene matches: 10. The CDR3 length is 18 residues. The chain's CDR3 is CASSQDSGLAGLYNEQFF. The CDR3 DNA reads as TGCGCCAGCAGCCAAGATTCGGGGCTAGCGGGGTTATACAATGAGCAGTTCTTC.

The chain uses TRBV5-4 and TRBJ2-2, with a possible D match to TRBD2 (6 bases). This CDR3 spans 16 amino acids. Germline V gene sequence: CDR1 SGHNT, CDR2 YYREEE (reference sequence). V dropped 0 bases and J dropped 0 bases, with 9 bases sitting between them. The CDR3 spells CASSLAGTPNTGELFF. DNA of the CDR3: TGTGCCAGCAGCTTGGCCGGGACTCCGAACACCGGGGAGCTGTTTTTT.

CDR3 loop: CAISDIQGTEAFF. The CDR3 nucleotides read TGTGCCATCAGTGATATACAGGGCACTGAAGCTTTCTTT. The chain is built from TRBV10-3 and TRBJ1-1, with a possible D match to TRBD1 (6 bases). This CDR3 region has 13 residues. From germline, CDR1 is ENHRY and CDR2 SYGVKD. Trimming took off 3 bases at V and 4 bases at J, with 9 bases between the two ends.

The V gene is TRBV12-5, the J gene TRBJ1-2; D uncertain. This CDR3 is 13 amino acids long. Trimming took 5 bases from V and 3 from J, leaving 10 bases between them. Germline assignment: CDR1 LGHNT and CDR2 FRNRAP. As DNA, the CDR3 is TGTGCTAGTGGTCTCACCACGGACTATGGCTACACCTTC. Protein product: CASGLTTDYGYTF. Based on the CDR3 plus reference TRBV12-5 and TRBJ1-2, the full variable domain is DARVTQTPRHKVTEMGQEVTMRCQPILGHNTVFWYRQTMMQGLELLAYFRNRAPLDDSGMPKDRFSAEMPDATLATLKIQPSEPRDSAVYFCASGLTTDYGYTFGSGTRLTVV.

A single count supports this clone. The chain links TRBV30 to TRBJ2-2; unclear D gene. This CDR3 has 14 residues. The germline V gene has CDR1 GTSNPN and CDR2 SVGIG (reference sequence). Trimming took 0 bases from V and 7 from J, leaving 12 bases between them. CDR3 amino acids: CAWSVTPRGGELFF. As DNA, the CDR3 is TGTGCCTGGAGTGTCACGCCCCGAGGCGGGGAGCTGTTTTTT.

V usage is TRBV7-7 and J usage is TRBJ2-5; maybe TRBD1 (5 bases). The CDR3 covers 14 residues. V was cut by 2 bases and J by 5 bases, with 12 bases left in between. Germline lookup yields CDR1 SSHAT and CDR2 FNYEAQ (reference sequence). CDR3 protein: CASSLRGGAETQYF. The CDR3 nucleotides are TGTGCCAGCAGCTTAAGGGGTGGGGCGGAGACCCAGTACTTC.

This clone was observed a handful of times. The chain carries TRBV29-1 and TRBJ1-1; no clear D. Germline V gives CDR1 SQVTM, CDR2 ANQGSEA. The V and J ends lost 5 bases and 5 bases respectively, with 12 bases between them. The CDR3 extends over 12 amino acids. DNA of the CDR3: TGCAGCGTTTCTGGGCGTTTGACTGAAGCTTTCTTT. Translating gives CSVSGRLTEAFF.

In its sample, this clone was seen once. V gene TRBV28 combines with J gene TRBJ1-4; perhaps TRBD1 as D (5 bases). The V gene's germline CDR1 is MDHEN and CDR2 SYDVKM. Trimming stripped 7 bases from V and 8 bases from J, with 20 bases between. The CDR3 covers 15 residues. CDR3 in DNA: TGTGCCAGCATCAAGGCGAGTAGGGGAGGCGAAAAACTGTTTTTT. This translates into CASIKASRGGEKLFF.

V is TRBV13 and J is TRBJ1-1; TRBD1 might be the D (6 bases). The CDR3 runs to 13 residues. Germline values: CDR1 PRHDT, CDR2 FYEKMQ (reference sequence). V was shortened by 5 bases and J by 4 bases, with 11 bases between the two germline ends. CDR3 nucleotides: TGTGCCAGCAGCCCTCAGGGGAGCACTGAAGCTTTCTTT. It specifies CASSPQGSTEAFF.

The chain carries TRBV19 and TRBJ1-5; D not resolved. CDR1 LNHDA and CDR2 SQIVND come from the germline V gene (reference sequence). CDR3 length: 14 amino acids. Trimming stripped 2 bases from V and 4 bases from J, with 9 bases between. CDR3: CASSIFQINQPQHF. The CDR3, as DNA: TGTGCCAGTAGTATATTCCAGATTAATCAGCCCCAGCATTTT.

The V call is TRBV6-5, the J call TRBJ1-1, with D unresolved. The germline V gene has CDR1 MNHEY and CDR2 SVGAGI. Trimming cost V 7 bases and J 0 bases, with 15 bases left between them. This CDR3 has 15 residues. CDR3 DNA: TGTGCCAGCACGGTGGTCGAGGGCGTGAACACTGAAGCTTTCTTT. Translated, it gives CASTVVEGVNTEAFF.